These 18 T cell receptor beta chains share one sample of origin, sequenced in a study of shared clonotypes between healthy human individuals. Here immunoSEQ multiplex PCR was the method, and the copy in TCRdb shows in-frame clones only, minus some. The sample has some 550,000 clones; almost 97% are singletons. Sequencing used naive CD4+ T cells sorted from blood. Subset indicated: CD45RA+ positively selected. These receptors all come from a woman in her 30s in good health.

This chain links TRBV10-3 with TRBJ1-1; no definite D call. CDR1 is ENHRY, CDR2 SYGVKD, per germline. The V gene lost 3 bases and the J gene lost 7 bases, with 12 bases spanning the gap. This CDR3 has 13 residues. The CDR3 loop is CAISETNNVEAFF. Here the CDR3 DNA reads TGTGCCATCAGTGAAACGAACAACGTTGAAGCTTTCTTT.

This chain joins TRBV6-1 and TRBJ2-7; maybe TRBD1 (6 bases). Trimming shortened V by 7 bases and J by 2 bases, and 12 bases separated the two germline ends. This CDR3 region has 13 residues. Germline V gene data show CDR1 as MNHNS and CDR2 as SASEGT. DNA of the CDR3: TGTGCCAGCACGCGGACAGAAGCCTACGAGCAGTACTTC. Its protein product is CASTRTEAYEQYF.

The CDR3: CASSVQGSTGELFF. CDR3 bases: TGCGCCAGCAGTGTCCAGGGGAGCACCGGGGAGCTGTTTTTT. The chain employs TRBV10-1 and TRBJ2-2, with D possibly matching TRBD1 (6 bases). CDR1 is WNHNN and CDR2 is SYGVQD in the germline V gene (reference sequence). CDR3 length: 14 residues. The V gene lost 4 bases and the J gene lost 4 bases, with 10 bases spanning the gap.

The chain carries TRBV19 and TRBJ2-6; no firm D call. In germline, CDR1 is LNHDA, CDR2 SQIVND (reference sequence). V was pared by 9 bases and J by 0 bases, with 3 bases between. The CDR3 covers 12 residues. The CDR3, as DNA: TGTGCCAGGGGCTCTGGGGCCAACGTCCTGACTTTC. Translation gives CARGSGANVLTF.

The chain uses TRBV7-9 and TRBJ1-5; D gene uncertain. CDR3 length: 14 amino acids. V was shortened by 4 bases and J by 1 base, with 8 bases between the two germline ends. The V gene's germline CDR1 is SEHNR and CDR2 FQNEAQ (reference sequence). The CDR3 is CASSYLESNQPQHF. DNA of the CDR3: TGTGCCAGCAGCTATCTGGAAAGCAATCAGCCCCAGCATTTT.

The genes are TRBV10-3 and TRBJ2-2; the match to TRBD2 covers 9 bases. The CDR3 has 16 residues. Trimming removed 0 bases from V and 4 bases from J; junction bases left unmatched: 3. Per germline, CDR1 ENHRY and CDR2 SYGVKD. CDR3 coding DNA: TGTGCCATCAGTGAGTCGGGCGGGAGGGCCACCGGGGAGCTGTTTTTT. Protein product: CAISESGGRATGELFF.

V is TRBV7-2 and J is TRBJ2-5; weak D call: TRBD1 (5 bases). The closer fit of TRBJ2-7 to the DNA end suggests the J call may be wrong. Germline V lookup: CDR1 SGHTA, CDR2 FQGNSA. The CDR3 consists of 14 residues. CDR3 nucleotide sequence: TGTGCCAGCAGCTTAGCCCCCACAGGTTACGAGCAGTACTTC. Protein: CASSLAPTGYEQYF.

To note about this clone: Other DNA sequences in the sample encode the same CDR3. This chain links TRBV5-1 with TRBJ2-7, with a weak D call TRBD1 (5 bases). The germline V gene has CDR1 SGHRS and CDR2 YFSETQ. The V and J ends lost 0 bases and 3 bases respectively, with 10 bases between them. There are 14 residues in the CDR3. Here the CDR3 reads CASSLASGFYEQYF. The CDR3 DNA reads TGCGCCAGCAGCTTGGCCTCAGGGTTCTACGAGCAGTACTTC.

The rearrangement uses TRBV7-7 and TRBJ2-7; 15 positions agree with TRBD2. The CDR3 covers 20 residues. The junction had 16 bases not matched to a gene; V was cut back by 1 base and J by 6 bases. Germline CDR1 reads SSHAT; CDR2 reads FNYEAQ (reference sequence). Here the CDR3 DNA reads TGTGCCAGCAGCTTAGAGAGGTCGGGACTAGCGGGAGGCCTGTATCCCGAGCAGTACTTC. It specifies CASSLERSGLAGGLYPEQYF.

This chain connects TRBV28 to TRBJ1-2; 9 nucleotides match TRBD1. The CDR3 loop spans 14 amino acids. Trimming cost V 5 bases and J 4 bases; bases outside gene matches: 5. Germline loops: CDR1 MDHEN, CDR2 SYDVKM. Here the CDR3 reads CASSEDRGSYGYTF. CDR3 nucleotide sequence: TGTGCCAGCAGTGAAGACAGGGGGTCCTATGGCTACACCTTC.

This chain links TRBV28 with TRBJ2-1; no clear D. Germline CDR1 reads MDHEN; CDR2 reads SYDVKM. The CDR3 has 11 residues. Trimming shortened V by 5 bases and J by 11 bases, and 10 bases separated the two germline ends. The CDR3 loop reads CASSPGFKQFF. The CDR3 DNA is TGTGCCAGCAGTCCCGGGTTTAAGCAGTTCTTC.

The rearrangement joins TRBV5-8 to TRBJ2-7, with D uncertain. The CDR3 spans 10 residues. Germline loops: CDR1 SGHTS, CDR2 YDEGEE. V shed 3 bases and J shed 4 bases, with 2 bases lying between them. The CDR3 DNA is TGTGCCAGCAGCTCTTACGAGCAGTACTTC. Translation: CASSSYEQYF.

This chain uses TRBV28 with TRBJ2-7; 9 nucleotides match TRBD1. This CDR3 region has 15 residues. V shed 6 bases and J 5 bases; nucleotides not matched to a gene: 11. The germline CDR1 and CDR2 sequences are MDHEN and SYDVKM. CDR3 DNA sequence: TGTGCCAGCAGCCTAACACAGGGGGCAAGGGACGAGCAGTACTTC. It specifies CASSLTQGARDEQYF.

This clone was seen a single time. For the CDR3, the DNA is TGTGCCAGCAGCCCAAGCGGGGGTTGGTATGGCTACACCTTC. This encodes CASSPSGGWYGYTF. V gene TRBV7-9 combines with J gene TRBJ1-2; tentatively, D is TRBD1 (5 bases). Trimming shortened V by 5 bases and J by 5 bases, and 15 bases separated the two germline ends. The length of the CDR3 is 14 residues. Germline V gene lookup returns CDR1 SEHNR and CDR2 FQNEAQ (reference sequence).

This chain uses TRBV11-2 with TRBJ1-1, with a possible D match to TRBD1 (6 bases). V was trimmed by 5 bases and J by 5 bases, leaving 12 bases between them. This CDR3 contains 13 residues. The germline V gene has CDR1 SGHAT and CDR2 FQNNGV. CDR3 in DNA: TGTGCCAGCAGCAACAGGGCCGGGACTGAAGCTTTCTTT. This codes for CASSNRAGTEAFF.

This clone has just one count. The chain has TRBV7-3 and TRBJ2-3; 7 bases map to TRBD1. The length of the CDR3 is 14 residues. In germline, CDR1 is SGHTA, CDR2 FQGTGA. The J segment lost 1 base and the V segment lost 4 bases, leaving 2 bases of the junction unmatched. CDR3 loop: CASSSGTGTDTQYF. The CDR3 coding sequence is TGTGCCAGCAGCTCCGGGACAGGCACAGATACGCAGTATTTT.

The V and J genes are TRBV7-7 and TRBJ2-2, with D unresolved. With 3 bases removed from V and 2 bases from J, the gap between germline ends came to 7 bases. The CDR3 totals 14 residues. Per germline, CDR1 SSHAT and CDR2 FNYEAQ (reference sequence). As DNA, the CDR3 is TGTGCCAGCAGCTTCGGTATTAACACCGGGGAGCTGTTTTTT. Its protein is CASSFGINTGELFF.

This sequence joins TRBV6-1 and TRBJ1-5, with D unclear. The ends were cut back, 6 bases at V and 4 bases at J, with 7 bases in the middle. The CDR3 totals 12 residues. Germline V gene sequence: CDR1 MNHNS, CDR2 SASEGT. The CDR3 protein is CASSRSNQPQHF. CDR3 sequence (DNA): TGTGCCAGCAGCCGATCAAATCAGCCCCAGCATTTT.